A single sample is the source of the 2 T cell receptor beta chains below, sequenced in a study of CXCR3-negative and CXCR3-positive naive CD8 T cells. Study-wide findings and caveats: Against CXCR3-negative naive cells, CXCR3-positive naive cells showed more hydrophobic TRB CDR3s.

Through 5' RACE with UMI labels, the TRB cDNA libraries were prepared. After re-calling the 5' RACE reads, TCRdb lists one entry per CDR3 protein, DNA absent. Its listing shows some 54,000 distinct CDR3 sequences. These TCRs' antigens remain unknown. Sequenced sample: naive CXCR3+ CD8+ T cells from blood. Subset of the sample: CD45RO-CCR7+CD27+CD95- naive CD8+ T cells expressing CXCR3 (TNR3+). Receptors originate from a human donor in good health. Some clones in this sample may be carry-over from other donors' samples.

The gene calls are TRBV19 and TRBJ1-5; TCRdb outputs TRBD1, but without DNA this stays unchecked. This CDR3 is built from 15 residues. From germline, CDR1 is LNHDA and CDR2 SQIVND (reference sequence). CDR3 protein: CASSMQGWANQPQHF.

The chain employs TRBV7-3 and TRBJ2-2; the TRBD2 assignment by TCRdb is unverifiable without DNA. The CDR3 length is 18 residues. Germline values: CDR1 SGHTA, CDR2 FQGTGA. The CDR3 sequence is CASSLIYLAGTNTGELFF. Together with reference TRBV7-3 and TRBJ2-2, the CDR3 gives the full variable domain: GAGVSQTPSNKVTEKGKYVELRCDPISGHTALYWYRQSLGQGPEFLIYFQGTGAADDSGLPNDRFFAVRPEGSVSTLKIQRTERGDSAVYLCASSLIYLAGTNTGELFFGEGSRLTVL.